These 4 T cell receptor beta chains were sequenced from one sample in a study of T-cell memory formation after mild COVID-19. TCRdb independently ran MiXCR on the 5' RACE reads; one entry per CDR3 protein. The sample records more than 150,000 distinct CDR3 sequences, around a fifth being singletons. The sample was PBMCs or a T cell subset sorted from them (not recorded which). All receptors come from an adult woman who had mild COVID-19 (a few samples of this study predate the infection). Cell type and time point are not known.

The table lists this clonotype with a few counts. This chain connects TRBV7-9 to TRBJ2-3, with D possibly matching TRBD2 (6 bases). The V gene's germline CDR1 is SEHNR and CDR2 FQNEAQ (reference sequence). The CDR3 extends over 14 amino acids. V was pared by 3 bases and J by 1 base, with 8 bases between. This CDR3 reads CASSFASGTDTQYF. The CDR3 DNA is TGTGCCAGCAGCTTCGCTAGCGGCACAGATACGCAGTATTTT.

The CDR3 DNA follows: TGTGCCAGCAGTTACTCTTCGGGTACAACGTCGGGCTACACCTTC. This codes for CASSYSSGTTSGYTF. The chain combines TRBV6-5 with TRBJ1-2; D not certain. This CDR3 comprises 15 residues. V shed 0 bases and J shed 8 bases, with 16 bases lying between them. CDR1 and CDR2 from the germline V gene are MNHEY and SVGAGI.

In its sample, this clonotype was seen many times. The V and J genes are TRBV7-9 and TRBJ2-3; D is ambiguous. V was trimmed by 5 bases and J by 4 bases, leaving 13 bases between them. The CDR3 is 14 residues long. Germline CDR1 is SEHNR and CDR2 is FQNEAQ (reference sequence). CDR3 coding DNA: TGTGCCAGCAGCGTCCCGACTGTTGCAGATACGCAGTATTTT. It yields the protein CASSVPTVADTQYF.

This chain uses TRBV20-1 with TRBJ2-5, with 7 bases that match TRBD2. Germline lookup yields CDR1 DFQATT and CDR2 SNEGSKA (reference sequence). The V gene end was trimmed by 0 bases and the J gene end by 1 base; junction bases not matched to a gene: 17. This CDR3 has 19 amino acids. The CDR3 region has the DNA TGCAGTGCTAGAGATCGACTAGCTAAGTCCCAGAGGGCCCAAGAGACCCAGTACTTC. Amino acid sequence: CSARDRLAKSQRAQETQYF.